The rows below give T cell receptor beta chains drawn from one sample of a study of OX40 agonist ivuxolimab in advanced cancers. This table comes from immunoSEQ multiplex PCR, and its TCRdb copy is limited to in-frame clones, with some not included. This repertoire shows 70,000 to 85,000 clones, 80% to 90% found once; its top ten account for under 2.5%. The sequencing used CD4+ or CD8+ T cells sorted from blood, collected in a trial of the OX40 agonist ivuxolimab. Source of these receptors: an adult with an advanced solid tumor such as melanoma, head and neck, liver or kidney cancer. CDR3s include the opening cysteine and the closing phenylalanine or tryptophan. Fields, in order: J gene, D gene, clone size, V gene, CDR3 protein, CDR3 DNA. A D gene is named only where the DNA matches it firmly. Size is stated for part of the rows, as once, few or many counts, or as a class when the clone is expanded.

j_gene: TRBJ2-2
d_gene: -
abundance: -
v_gene: TRBV14
CDR3aa: CASSLLQGGGELFF
CDR3nt: TGTGCCAGCAGCCTACTGCAGGGTGGCGGGGAGCTGTTTTTT

j_gene: TRBJ1-1
d_gene: TRBD1
abundance: -
v_gene: TRBV19
CDR3aa: CASRRDRANTEAFF
CDR3nt: TGTGCCAGTAGGCGGGACAGGGCGAACACTGAAGCTTTCTTT

j_gene: TRBJ2-5
d_gene: -
abundance: -
v_gene: TRBV18
CDR3aa: CASSRTTFSGEETQYF
CDR3nt: TGTGCCAGCTCACGAACCACGTTCTCGGGGGAGGAGACCCAGTACTTC

j_gene: TRBJ2-7
d_gene: TRBD2
abundance: -
v_gene: TRBV7-3
CDR3aa: CASSLGLAGAEQYF
CDR3nt: TGTGCCAGCAGCTTAGGCCTAGCGGGGGCCGAGCAGTACTTC

j_gene: TRBJ2-5
d_gene: -
abundance: -
v_gene: TRBV10-1
CDR3aa: CASSADSGPQYF
CDR3nt: TGCGCCAGCAGTGCTGATTCCGGGCCCCAGTACTTC

j_gene: TRBJ1-4
d_gene: TRBD1
abundance: -
v_gene: TRBV5-4
CDR3aa: CASSRDRGEGEKLFF
CDR3nt: TGTGCCAGCAGCCGCGACAGGGGAGAGGGTGAAAAACTGTTTTTT

j_gene: TRBJ2-6
d_gene: TRBD2
abundance: -
v_gene: TRBV4-2
CDR3aa: CASSQGGTTYSGANVLTF
CDR3nt: TGTGCCAGCAGCCAAGGGGGGACTACCTACTCTGGGGCCAACGTCCTGACTTTC

j_gene: TRBJ2-1
d_gene: -
abundance: -
v_gene: TRBV6-1
CDR3aa: CASSPKQEQFF
CDR3nt: TGTGCCAGCAGTCCCAAACAGGAGCAGTTCTTC

j_gene: TRBJ2-1
d_gene: -
abundance: few
v_gene: TRBV9
CDR3aa: CASSVKGEQFF
CDR3nt: TGTGCCAGCAGCGTCAAAGGTGAGCAGTTCTTC

j_gene: TRBJ2-7
d_gene: -
abundance: few
v_gene: TRBV6-5
CDR3aa: CASSYGRGGTYEQYF
CDR3nt: TGTGCCAGCAGTTACGGGAGGGGGGGAACCTACGAGCAGTACTTC

j_gene: TRBJ2-3
d_gene: -
abundance: -
v_gene: TRBV7-6
CDR3aa: CASSPLGGVSTDTQYF
CDR3nt: TGTGCCAGCAGCCCTTTAGGGGGAGTCAGCACAGATACGCAGTATTTT

j_gene: TRBJ1-2
d_gene: TRBD1
abundance: -
v_gene: TRBV6-6
CDR3aa: CASKEGAYGYTF
CDR3nt: TGTGCCAGCAAGGAGGGGGCCTATGGCTACACCTTC

j_gene: TRBJ1-1
d_gene: TRBD1
abundance: -
v_gene: TRBV18
CDR3aa: CASSPDRTGRNTEAFF
CDR3nt: TGTGCCAGCTCACCGGACAGGACAGGGAGGAACACTGAAGCTTTCTTT

j_gene: TRBJ2-3
d_gene: -
abundance: -
v_gene: TRBV5-4
CDR3aa: CASLLGGRTDTQYF
CDR3nt: TGTGCCAGCCTTCTGGGGGGCCGCACAGATACGCAGTATTTT

j_gene: TRBJ1-6
d_gene: TRBD1
abundance: -
v_gene: TRBV6-5
CDR3aa: CASSTGGLSPLHF
CDR3nt: TGTGCCAGCAGCACAGGGGGACTTTCACCCCTCCACTTT

j_gene: TRBJ1-5
d_gene: -
abundance: -
v_gene: TRBV4-2
CDR3aa: CASSQGGGGHQPQHF
CDR3nt: TGTGCCAGCAGCCAAGGGGGGGGAGGACATCAGCCCCAGCATTTT

j_gene: TRBJ2-5
d_gene: TRBD1
abundance: -
v_gene: TRBV18
CDR3aa: CASSFDRAETQYF
CDR3nt: TGTGCCAGCTCCTTCGACAGGGCAGAGACCCAGTACTTC

j_gene: TRBJ1-1
d_gene: -
abundance: medium-sized
v_gene: TRBV7-9
CDR3aa: CASSLRGVGSTEAFF
CDR3nt: TGTGCCAGCAGCTTAAGGGGTGTTGGATCCACTGAAGCTTTCTTT

j_gene: TRBJ1-2
d_gene: -
abundance: -
v_gene: TRBV19
CDR3aa: CASSSTGTGRPDGYTF
CDR3nt: TGTGCCAGTAGTAGCACCGGGACCGGAAGACCCGATGGCTACACCTTC

j_gene: TRBJ1-6
d_gene: TRBD1
abundance: -
v_gene: TRBV7-2
CDR3aa: CASSLQKGAINSPLHF
CDR3nt: TGTGCCAGCAGCTTACAAAAGGGGGCGATCAATTCACCCCTCCACTTT

j_gene: TRBJ2-3
d_gene: TRBD2
abundance: -
v_gene: TRBV27
CDR3aa: CASRGTSGSSDTRYF
CDR3nt: TGTGCCAGCAGGGGGACTAGCGGGAGTTCAGATACGCGGTATTTT

j_gene: TRBJ2-1
d_gene: -
abundance: -
v_gene: TRBV27
CDR3aa: CASSHRSNEQFF
CDR3nt: TGTGCCAGCAGTCACCGCAGCAATGAGCAGTTCTTC

j_gene: TRBJ2-5
d_gene: TRBD2
abundance: -
v_gene: TRBV28
CDR3aa: CASSSNPSGRETQYF
CDR3nt: TGTGCCAGCAGTTCCAACCCTAGCGGGAGGGAGACCCAGTACTTC

j_gene: TRBJ2-2
d_gene: -
abundance: -
v_gene: TRBV7-9
CDR3aa: CASSLAAANTGELFF
CDR3nt: TGTGCCAGCAGCTTAGCCGCCGCGAACACCGGGGAGCTGTTTTTT

j_gene: TRBJ1-6
d_gene: -
abundance: -
v_gene: TRBV5-1
CDR3aa: CASSLNGGGNSPLHF
CDR3nt: TGCGCCAGCAGCTTGAATGGGGGGGGAAATTCACCCCTCCACTTT

j_gene: TRBJ1-2
d_gene: -
abundance: -
v_gene: TRBV27
CDR3aa: CASSLSVRAQGYTF
CDR3nt: TGTGCCAGCAGTTTATCTGTCAGGGCACAGGGCTACACCTTC

j_gene: TRBJ2-3
d_gene: TRBD2
abundance: once
v_gene: TRBV7-8
CDR3aa: CASSFGSTSGRTDTQYF
CDR3nt: TGTGCCAGCAGCTTCGGGTCTACTAGCGGGCGAACAGATACGCAGTATTTT

j_gene: TRBJ2-7
d_gene: -
abundance: -
v_gene: TRBV27
CDR3aa: CASSLNPPGARTYEQYF
CDR3nt: TGTGCCAGCAGTTTAAACCCCCCTGGGGCGCGTACCTACGAGCAGTACTTC

j_gene: TRBJ2-1
d_gene: TRBD1
abundance: -
v_gene: TRBV19
CDR3aa: CASSLPSGTGNNEQFF
CDR3nt: TGTGCCAGTAGCCTACCCTCCGGGACAGGTAACAATGAGCAGTTCTTC

j_gene: TRBJ1-5
d_gene: -
abundance: -
v_gene: TRBV7-2
CDR3aa: CASSLEYGSYQPQHF
CDR3nt: TGTGCCAGCAGCTTAGAGTATGGGTCTTATCAGCCCCAGCATTTT

j_gene: TRBJ1-5
d_gene: -
abundance: -
v_gene: TRBV6-6
CDR3aa: CASSPLQYSNQPQHF
CDR3nt: TGTGCCAGCAGTCCCCTCCAGTATAGCAATCAGCCCCAGCATTTT

j_gene: TRBJ1-1
d_gene: -
abundance: -
v_gene: TRBV7-3
CDR3aa: CASSLSGVGEAFF
CDR3nt: TGTGCCAGCAGCTTATCAGGGGTCGGTGAAGCTTTCTTT

j_gene: TRBJ1-1
d_gene: TRBD1
abundance: -
v_gene: TRBV2
CDR3aa: CASIRTGGTEAFF
CDR3nt: TGTGCCAGCATTCGGACAGGGGGCACTGAAGCTTTCTTT

j_gene: TRBJ1-5
d_gene: TRBD1
abundance: -
v_gene: TRBV5-1
CDR3aa: CASSLKGATGQPQHF
CDR3nt: TGCGCCAGCAGCTTGAAGGGGGCCACGGGTCAGCCCCAGCATTTT

j_gene: TRBJ2-1
d_gene: -
abundance: -
v_gene: TRBV9
CDR3aa: CASSAAGRGSSYNEQFF
CDR3nt: TGTGCCAGCAGCGCAGCTGGGAGGGGGAGCTCCTACAATGAGCAGTTCTTC

j_gene: TRBJ2-4
d_gene: TRBD1
abundance: few
v_gene: TRBV19
CDR3aa: CASSPPGQGTNIQYF
CDR3nt: TGTGCCAGTAGTCCTCCGGGACAGGGTACAAACATTCAGTACTTC

j_gene: TRBJ2-1
d_gene: -
abundance: -
v_gene: TRBV7-2
CDR3aa: CASSPLRDPFF
CDR3nt: TGTGCCAGCAGCCCTCTCCGGGATCCGTTCTTC

j_gene: TRBJ2-7
d_gene: TRBD2
abundance: few
v_gene: TRBV7-6
CDR3aa: CASSLAGGEYEQYF
CDR3nt: TGTGCCAGCAGCTTAGCGGGGGGGGAGTACGAGCAGTACTTC

j_gene: TRBJ1-2
d_gene: -
abundance: -
v_gene: TRBV4-3
CDR3aa: CASSQDLLFLGYTF
CDR3nt: TGCGCCAGCAGCCAAGATCTCCTCTTTCTTGGCTACACCTTC

j_gene: TRBJ2-1
d_gene: -
abundance: -
v_gene: TRBV4-2
CDR3aa: CASSQRGGNEQFF
CDR3nt: TGTGCCAGCAGCCAAAGGGGCGGCAATGAGCAGTTCTTC

j_gene: TRBJ2-7
d_gene: TRBD1
abundance: -
v_gene: TRBV19
CDR3aa: CASRQRTGEYEQYF
CDR3nt: TGTGCCAGTAGACAAAGGACAGGGGAATACGAGCAGTACTTC

j_gene: TRBJ2-1
d_gene: -
abundance: once
v_gene: TRBV15
CDR3aa: CATSSRREQFF
CDR3nt: TGTGCCACCAGCTCCCGACGGGAGCAGTTCTTC

j_gene: TRBJ2-2
d_gene: -
abundance: -
v_gene: TRBV7-9
CDR3aa: CASSWITGGVGELFF
CDR3nt: TGTGCCAGCAGCTGGATCACAGGGGGGGTCGGGGAGCTGTTTTTT

j_gene: TRBJ1-4
d_gene: TRBD1
abundance: -
v_gene: TRBV12-5
CDR3aa: CASGLVPGQGTLNFRRDNEKLFF
CDR3nt: TGTGCTAGTGGTTTGGTACCGGGACAGGGAACCCTCAATTTTCGGAGGGATAATGAAAAACTGTTTTTT

j_gene: TRBJ1-5
d_gene: -
abundance: -
v_gene: TRBV23-1
CDR3aa: CASSRGTGHF
CDR3nt: TGCGCCAGCAGTCGTGGCACAGGGCATTTT

j_gene: TRBJ1-4
d_gene: -
abundance: -
v_gene: TRBV30
CDR3aa: CAWSVREKLFF
CDR3nt: TGTGCCTGGAGTGTAAGGGAAAAACTGTTTTTT

j_gene: TRBJ1-5
d_gene: -
abundance: -
v_gene: TRBV5-6
CDR3aa: CASSLIFSNQPQHF
CDR3nt: TGTGCCAGCAGCTTGATTTTCAGCAATCAGCCCCAGCATTTT

j_gene: TRBJ1-6
d_gene: -
abundance: -
v_gene: TRBV11-2
CDR3aa: CASSLVPNSPLHF
CDR3nt: TGTGCCAGCAGCTTAGTCCCCAATTCACCCCTCCACTTT

j_gene: TRBJ2-5
d_gene: TRBD1
abundance: once
v_gene: TRBV7-3
CDR3aa: CASSSLQDRVKETQYF
CDR3nt: TGTGCCAGCAGCTCACTCCAGGACAGGGTTAAAGAGACCCAGTACTTC

j_gene: TRBJ1-1
d_gene: -
abundance: -
v_gene: TRBV14
CDR3aa: CASSQARWTVNTEAFF
CDR3nt: TGTGCCAGCAGCCAAGCCCGTTGGACTGTGAACACTGAAGCTTTCTTT

j_gene: TRBJ2-7
d_gene: -
abundance: -
v_gene: TRBV6-5
CDR3aa: CASSPIGRGSYEQYF
CDR3nt: TGTGCCAGCAGCCCTATTGGACGTGGCTCCTACGAGCAGTACTTC